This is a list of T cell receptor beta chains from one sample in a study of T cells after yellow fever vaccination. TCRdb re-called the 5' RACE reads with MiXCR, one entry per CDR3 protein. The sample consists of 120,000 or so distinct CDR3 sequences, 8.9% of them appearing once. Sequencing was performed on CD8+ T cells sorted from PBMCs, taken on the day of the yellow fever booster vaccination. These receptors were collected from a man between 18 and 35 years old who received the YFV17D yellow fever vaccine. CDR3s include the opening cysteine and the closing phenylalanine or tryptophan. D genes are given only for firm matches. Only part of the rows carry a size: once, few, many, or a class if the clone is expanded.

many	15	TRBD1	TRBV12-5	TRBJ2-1	TGTGCTAGTGTCCAAGGGACAGGGGTGGTCAATGAGCAGTTCTTC	CASVQGTGVVNEQFF
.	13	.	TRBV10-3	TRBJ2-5	TGTGCCATCAGTGAGTCCGGGGAAAAGACCCAGTACTTC	CAISESGEKTQYF
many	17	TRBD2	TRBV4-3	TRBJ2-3	TGCGCCAGCAGCCAAGATATAGCGGGGCGCAGGGGAGATACGCAGTATTTT	CASSQDIAGRRGDTQYF
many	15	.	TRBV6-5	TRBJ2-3	TGTGCCAGCAGTTACTTGGCGTCCCGGGGAGATACGCAGTATTTT	CASSYLASRGDTQYF
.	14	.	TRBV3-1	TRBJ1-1	TGTGCCAGCAGCCAAGATGGAGTGAACACTGAAGCTTTCTTT	CASSQDGVNTEAFF
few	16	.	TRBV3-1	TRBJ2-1	TGTGCCAGCAGCCAAGATGGGCAGGTCTTCGCCCATGAGCAGTTCTTC	CASSQDGQVFAHEQFF
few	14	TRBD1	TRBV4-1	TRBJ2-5	TGCGCCAGCAGCCTCGGACAGGGCCAAGAGACCCAGTACTTC	CASSLGQGQETQYF
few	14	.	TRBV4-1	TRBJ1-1	TGCGCCAGCAGCCTGGGGGTCAGGAACACTGAAGCTTTCTTT	CASSLGVRNTEAFF
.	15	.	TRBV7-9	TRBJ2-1	TGTGCCAGCACCTCAATCGGGGGGCCTTACAATGAGCAGTTCTTC	CASTSIGGPYNEQFF
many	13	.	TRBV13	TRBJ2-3	TGTGCCAGCAGCTTTGGTTCCACGGATACGCAGTATTTT	CASSFGSTDTQYF
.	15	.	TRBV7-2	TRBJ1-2	TGTGCCAGCAGCTTGCCTAACAGGGACTTGGATGGCTACACCTTC	CASSLPNRDLDGYTF
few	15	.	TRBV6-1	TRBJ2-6	TGTGCCAGCAGTGAAGCAGGGTCTGGGGCCAACGTCCTGACTTTC	CASSEAGSGANVLTF
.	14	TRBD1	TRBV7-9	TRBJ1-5	TGTGCCAGCAGCTTACCAGGGGGCCTTCAGCCCCAGCATTTT	CASSLPGGLQPQHF
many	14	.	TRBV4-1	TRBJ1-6	TGCGCCAGCCAGAAGGGACAACTAAGTTCACCCCTCCACTTT	CASQKGQLSSPLHF
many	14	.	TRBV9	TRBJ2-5	TGTGCCAGCAGCGTAGGCTGGGGTCAAGAGACCCAGTACTTC	CASSVGWGQETQYF
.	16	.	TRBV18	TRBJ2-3	TGTGCCAGCTCACCATTGGACAGACCCTTCACAGATACGCAGTATTTT	CASSPLDRPFTDTQYF
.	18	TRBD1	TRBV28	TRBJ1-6	TGTGCCAGCAGCCCCCCGACAGGGGGCGACTCCTATAATTCACCCCTCCACTTT	CASSPPTGGDSYNSPLHF
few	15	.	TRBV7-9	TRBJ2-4	TGTGCCAGCAGCCCCCCCGGAGCAATCAAAAACATTCAGTACTTC	CASSPPGAIKNIQYF
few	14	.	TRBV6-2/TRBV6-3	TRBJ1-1	TGTGCCAGCAGGACAGAGGTTTTAGGCACTGAAGCTTTCTTT	CASRTEVLGTEAFF
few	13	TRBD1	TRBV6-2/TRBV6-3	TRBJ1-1	TGTGCCAGCAGCGGCACAGGGGGGATCTCAGCTTTCTTT	CASSGTGGISAFF
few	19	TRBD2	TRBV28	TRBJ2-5	TGTGCCAGCAGAACCCAGTCACTGCGGGGGGGCCCCTACCAAGAGACCCAGTACTTC	CASRTQSLRGGPYQETQYF
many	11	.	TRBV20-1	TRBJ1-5	TGCAGTGCTGAGGGCGTGCAGCCCCAGCATTTT	CSAEGVQPQHF
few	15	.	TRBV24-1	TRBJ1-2	TGTGCCACCAGTGAATCCGGGACACCGATTGATGGCTACACCTTC	CATSESGTPIDGYTF
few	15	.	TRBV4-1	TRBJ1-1	TGCGCCAGCAGCCAAGAGGGAAGCATGGTCTCTGAAGCTTTCTTT	CASSQEGSMVSEAFF
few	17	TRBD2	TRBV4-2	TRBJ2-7	TGTGCCAGCAGCCAAGTCTCTGGAGTAGCGGGGGTCTTAGAGCAGTACTTC	CASSQVSGVAGVLEQYF
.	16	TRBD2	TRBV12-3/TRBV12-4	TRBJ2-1	TGTGCCAGCAGTTCCACTAGCGGGGGCCCGATGAATGAGCAGTTCTTC	CASSSTSGGPMNEQFF
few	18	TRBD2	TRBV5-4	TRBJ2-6	TGTGCCAGCAGCCGCGGACTCGCGGGGGGCTCTGGGGCCAACGTCCTGACTTTC	CASSRGLAGGSGANVLTF
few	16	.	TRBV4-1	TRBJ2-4	TGCGCCAGCAGCTTGTATGATGGAGGGGCCAAAAACATTCAGTACTTC	CASSLYDGGAKNIQYF
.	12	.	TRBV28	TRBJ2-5	TGTGCCAGCAGTTTACCGATGGGGGGAAAGTACTTC	CASSLPMGGKYF
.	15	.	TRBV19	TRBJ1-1	TGTGCCAGGAACGGGCCTCCGAAGCAGAACACTGAAGCTTTCTTT	CARNGPPKQNTEAFF
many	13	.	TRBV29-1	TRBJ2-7	TGCAGCGTTGGGGACGGCAGTCCCTACGAGCAGTACTTC	CSVGDGSPYEQYF
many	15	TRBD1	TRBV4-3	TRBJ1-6	TGCGCCAGCAGCCACGGGACAGGCTATAATTCACCCCTCCACTTT	CASSHGTGYNSPLHF
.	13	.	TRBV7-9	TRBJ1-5	TGTGCCAGCAGCTTATTGGGGACTCAGCCCCAGCATTTT	CASSLLGTQPQHF
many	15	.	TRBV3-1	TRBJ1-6	TGTGCCAGCAGCCCCACAGGGTTCTATAATTCACCCCTCCACTTT	CASSPTGFYNSPLHF
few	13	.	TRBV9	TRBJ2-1	TGTGCCAGCAGCGTAATTCAGCACGGTGAGCAGTTCTTC	CASSVIQHGEQFF
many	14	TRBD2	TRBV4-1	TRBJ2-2	TGCGCCAGCAGCCGGGAACTAGCGCCCGGGGAGCTGTTTTTT	CASSRELAPGELFF
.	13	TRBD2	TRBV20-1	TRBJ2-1	TGCAGTGCAGATCCGGGACTATTAAGGGAGCAGTTCTTC	CSADPGLLREQFF
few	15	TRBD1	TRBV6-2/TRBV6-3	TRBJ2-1	TGTGCCAGCAGAGCCGACAGGGCTCGTGGGAATGAGCAGTTCTTC	CASRADRARGNEQFF
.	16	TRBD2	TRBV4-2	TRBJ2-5	TGTGCCAGCAGCCAAGAAGCGGGGGGACCCAGAGAGACCCAGTACTTC	CASSQEAGGPRETQYF
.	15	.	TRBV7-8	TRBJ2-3	TGTGCCAGCAGCTTCGGTGGGGGGCAGAGAGATACGCAGTATTTT	CASSFGGGQRDTQYF
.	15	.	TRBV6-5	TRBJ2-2	TGTGCCAGCAGCCGACCAGGGTCAGGTATCGGGGAGCTGTTTTTT	CASSRPGSGIGELFF
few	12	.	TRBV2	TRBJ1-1	TGTGCCAGCAGTGAAATACGTACTGAAGCTTTCTTT	CASSEIRTEAFF
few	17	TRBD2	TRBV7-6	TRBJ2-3	TGTGCCAGCAGCTTTGGGACTAGCGGGGGCAGGTTAGATACGCAGTATTTT	CASSFGTSGGRLDTQYF
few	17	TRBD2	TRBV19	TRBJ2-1	TGTGCCAGTAGTGTCATGACTAGCGGGGGGCTCTACAATGAGCAGTTCTTC	CASSVMTSGGLYNEQFF
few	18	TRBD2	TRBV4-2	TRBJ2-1	TGTGCCAGCAGCCAAGGTGGGAGCGGGGGGCACTCCTACAATGAGCAGTTCTTC	CASSQGGSGGHSYNEQFF
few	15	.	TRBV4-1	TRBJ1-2	TGCGCCAGCAGCCAAGATCCGGGGCCTAACTATGGCTACACCTTC	CASSQDPGPNYGYTF
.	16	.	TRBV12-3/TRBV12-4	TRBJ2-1	TGTGCCAGCAGTTTACCCCCCAGCGGATCCTACAATGAGCAGTTCTTC	CASSLPPSGSYNEQFF